The T cell receptor beta chain under discussion was sequenced for a study of cytomegalovirus exposure and HLA in healthy donors. The study, taken as a whole, reports: What was likely a sequencing artifact was a cluster of highly shared sequence variants.

PCR primers comprised 60 Vbeta and 13 Jbeta primers. Data came from immunoSEQ multiplex PCR; TCRdb stores just in-frame clones and leaves some out. The data contain around 150,000 clones, 79% of them singletons. Germline CDR1 and CDR2: SGHRS and YFSETQ. The CDR3 has 14 residues. Trimming shortened V by 0 bases and J by 9 bases, and 13 bases separated the two germline ends. In its sample, this clone was seen once. Its target is unknown. V is TRBV5-1 and J is TRBJ2-1, with a weak D call TRBD2 (7 bases). The clonotype originates from a man aged 35 to 55 in good health and CMV-seropositive. The sample comprised PBMCs. The CDR3: CASSLGLGGGEQFF. The CDR3 coding sequence is TGCGCCAGCAGCTTGGGACTAGGGGGGGGTGAGCAGTTCTTC.